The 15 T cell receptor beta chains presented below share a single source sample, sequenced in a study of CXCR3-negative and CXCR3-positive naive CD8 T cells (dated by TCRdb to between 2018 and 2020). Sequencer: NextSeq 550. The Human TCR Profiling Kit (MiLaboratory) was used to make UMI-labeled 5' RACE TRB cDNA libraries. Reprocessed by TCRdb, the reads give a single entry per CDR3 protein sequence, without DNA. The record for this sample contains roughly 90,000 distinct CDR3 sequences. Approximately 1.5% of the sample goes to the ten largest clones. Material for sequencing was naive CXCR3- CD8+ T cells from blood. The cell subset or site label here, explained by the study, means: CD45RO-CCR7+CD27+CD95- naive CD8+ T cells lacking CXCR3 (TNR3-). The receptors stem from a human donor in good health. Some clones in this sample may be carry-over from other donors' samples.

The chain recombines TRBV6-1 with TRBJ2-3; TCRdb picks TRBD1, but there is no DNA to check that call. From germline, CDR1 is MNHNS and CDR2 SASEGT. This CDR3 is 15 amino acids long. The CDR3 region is CASRPGTGGTSFQYF.

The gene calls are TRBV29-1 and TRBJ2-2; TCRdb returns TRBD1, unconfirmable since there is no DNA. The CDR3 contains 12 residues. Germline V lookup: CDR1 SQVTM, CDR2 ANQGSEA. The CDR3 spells CSVEPHTGELFF.

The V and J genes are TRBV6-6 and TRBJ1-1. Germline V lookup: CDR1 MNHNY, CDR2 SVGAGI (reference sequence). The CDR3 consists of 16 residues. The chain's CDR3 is CASAQPGRRGGTEAFF.

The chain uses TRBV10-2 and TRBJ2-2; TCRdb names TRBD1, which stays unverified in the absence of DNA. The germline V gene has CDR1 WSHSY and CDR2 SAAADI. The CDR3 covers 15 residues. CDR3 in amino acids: CASTEGTPNTGELFF.

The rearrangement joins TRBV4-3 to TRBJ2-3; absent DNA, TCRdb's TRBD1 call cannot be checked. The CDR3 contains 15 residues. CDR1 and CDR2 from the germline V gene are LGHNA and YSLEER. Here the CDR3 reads CASSPGSRVVDTQYF.

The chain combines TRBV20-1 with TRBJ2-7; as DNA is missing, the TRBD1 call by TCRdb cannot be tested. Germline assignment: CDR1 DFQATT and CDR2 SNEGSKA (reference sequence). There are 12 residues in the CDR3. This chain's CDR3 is CSPRTGIYEQYF.

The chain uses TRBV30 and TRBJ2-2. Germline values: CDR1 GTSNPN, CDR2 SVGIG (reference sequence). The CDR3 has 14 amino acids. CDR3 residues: CAWREELYTGELFF.

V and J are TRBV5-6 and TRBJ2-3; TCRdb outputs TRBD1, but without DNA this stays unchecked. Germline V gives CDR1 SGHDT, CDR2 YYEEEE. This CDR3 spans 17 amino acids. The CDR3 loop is CASSFPQGAGSSLRQYF.

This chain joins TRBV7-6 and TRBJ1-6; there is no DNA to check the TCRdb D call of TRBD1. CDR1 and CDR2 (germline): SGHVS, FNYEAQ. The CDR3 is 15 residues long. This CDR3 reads CASRQIIGGNSPLHF.

The CDR3 sequence is CSAHRGLENTIYF. The gene calls are TRBV29-1 and TRBJ1-3; the TCRdb call, TRBD1, lacks DNA for checking. Germline assignment: CDR1 SQVTM and CDR2 ANQGSEA. The CDR3 is 13 amino acids.

This chain's CDR3 is CASSLRAGEQYF. This chain uses TRBV3-1 with TRBJ2-7; TCRdb lists TRBD1, though no DNA is available to test this call. The CDR3 runs 12 residues. The germline gives CDR1 LGHDT, CDR2 YNNKEL (reference sequence).

CDR3 region: CSARDFTGEIAEAFF. This chain links TRBV20-1 with TRBJ1-1; the TRBD1 assignment by TCRdb is unverifiable without DNA. The germline V gene encodes CDR1 DFQATT and CDR2 SNEGSKA (reference sequence). The CDR3 totals 15 residues.

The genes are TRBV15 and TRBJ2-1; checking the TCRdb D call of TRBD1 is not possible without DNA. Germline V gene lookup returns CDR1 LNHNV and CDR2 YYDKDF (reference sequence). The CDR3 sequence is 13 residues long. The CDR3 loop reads CATRGTENNEQFF.

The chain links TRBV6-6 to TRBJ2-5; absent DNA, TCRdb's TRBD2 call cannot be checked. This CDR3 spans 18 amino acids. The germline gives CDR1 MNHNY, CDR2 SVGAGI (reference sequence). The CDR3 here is CASSYSRGGERAEETQYF.

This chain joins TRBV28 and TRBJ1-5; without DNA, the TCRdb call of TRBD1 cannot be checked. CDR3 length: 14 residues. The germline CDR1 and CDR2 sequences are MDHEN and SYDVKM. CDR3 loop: CASRTEVSNQPQHF.